A selection of T cell receptor beta chains follows, all from one sample in a study of a mutant IDH1 vaccine in newly diagnosed glioma. Antigens of these TCRs are unknown. The repertoire was sequenced with immunoSEQ multiplex PCR; TCRdb's copy has only in-frame clones and lacks some. Counted here are roughly 110,000 clones, 90% occurring once; the ten biggest clones make up 0.5% to 0.65%. Sequenced material: PBMCs, taken from a glioma patient whose treatment included an IDH1 peptide vaccine. All receptors derive from a woman aged 45-60 years with glioma. Each CDR3 is given with its conserved first and last residue. D genes are given only for firm matches. The listing skips clone size in some rows; elsewhere it reads once, few, many or a size class.

clone_size j_call v_call d_call cdr3_nt cdr3_aa
- TRBJ2-2 TRBV4-1 TRBD1 TGCGCCAGCAGCTTGGGACAGGGGTATTTGACCGGGGAGCTGTTTTTT CASSLGQGYLTGELFF
- TRBJ1-6 TRBV5-1 TRBD1 TGCGCCAGCAGCCCCGGTACGGGACAGTACCATTCACCCCTCCACTTT CASSPGTGQYHSPLHF
- TRBJ2-7 TRBV9 - TGTGCCAGCAGCGTAGAGGGTACGGGACCCTACGAGCAGTACTTC CASSVEGTGPYEQYF
- TRBJ1-3 TRBV28 - TGTGCCAGCAGTTCTGATGGGACTGGAAACACCATATATTTT CASSSDGTGNTIYF
- TRBJ2-1 TRBV6-5 - TGTGCCAGCAGACCCCTAGTGGCGGGGGAGCAGTTCTTC CASRPLVAGEQFF
- TRBJ2-7 TRBV15 - TGTGCCACCAGCAGAGATCTCTCCTACGAGCAGTACTTC CATSRDLSYEQYF
once TRBJ2-7 TRBV4-2 TRBD2 TGTGCCAGCAGCCACCCGAGGGGTAGCGGGAGACCGGACTCATACGAGCAGTACTTC CASSHPRGSGRPDSYEQYF
- TRBJ2-7 TRBV5-8 TRBD1 TGTGCCAGCAGCTGGGACAGGGTCGAGCAGTACTTC CASSWDRVEQYF
once TRBJ2-5 TRBV5-1 - TGCGCCAGCAGCGCCAGACAAGAGACCCAGTACTTC CASSARQETQYF
- TRBJ1-2 TRBV28 - TGTGCCAGCAGTTTTAACCCAGGAGTGGGGTATGGCTACACCTTC CASSFNPGVGYGYTF
- TRBJ2-2 TRBV7-9 TRBD2 TGTGCCAGCAGCCCCCCCGGGACTAGCTGGCCCGGGGAGCTGTTTTTT CASSPPGTSWPGELFF
once TRBJ2-1 TRBV27 TRBD1 TGTGCCAGTTCGACAGGGCCCGGCTCCTACAATGAGCAGTTCTTC CASSTGPGSYNEQFF
- TRBJ2-2 TRBV30 - TGTGCCTGGAGTGTATGGGGTCAGGGCAGGGGAAACACCGGGGAGCTGTTTTTT CAWSVWGQGRGNTGELFF
- TRBJ1-3 TRBV14 - TGTGCCAGCAGCCAAGCATTTGGAAACACCATATATTTT CASSQAFGNTIYF
- TRBJ1-4 TRBV19 - TGTGCCAGTAGTTATCTCGAGGACGAAAAACTGTTTTTT CASSYLEDEKLFF
- TRBJ2-3 TRBV9 - TGTGCCAGCAGCGTAGAGACAACAGATACGCAGTATTTT CASSVETTDTQYF
few TRBJ2-7 TRBV4-2 TRBD2 TGTGCCAGCAGCCAGGACTTGACTAGCGGAGCCTACGAGCAGTACTTC CASSQDLTSGAYEQYF
- TRBJ2-5 TRBV10-3 - TGTGCCATCAGTGAGAGGGAGACCCAGTACTTC CAISERETQYF
- TRBJ2-7 TRBV7-9 - TGTGCCAGCAGCCCACTTTCCTACGAGCAGTACTTC CASSPLSYEQYF
- TRBJ1-6 TRBV28 - TGTGCCAGCAGTTTTATCGCGGGGGGGAATTCACCCCTCCACTTT CASSFIAGGNSPLHF
once TRBJ1-5 TRBV28 - TGTGCCAGCAGTACGGACCTACAGGGTTACAATCAGCCCCAGCATTTT CASSTDLQGYNQPQHF
few TRBJ1-5 TRBV4-1 - TGCGCCAGCAGCCAAGATCGGTGGGAGAGCAATCAGGCCCAGCATTTT CASSQDRWESNQAQHF
- TRBJ1-5 TRBV30 - TGTGCCTGGAGTGTACTAGGGGGGCGTCAGCCCCAGCATTTT CAWSVLGGRQPQHF
- TRBJ1-1 TRBV27 - TGTGCCAGCAGTTTAAGCCAGGGCGAACCCGGACAAACTGAAGCTTTCTTT CASSLSQGEPGQTEAFF
- TRBJ2-1 TRBV27 - TGTGCCAGCAGTCCCCCGAGTTGGGCTAAGCAGTTCTTC CASSPPSWAKQFF
- TRBJ2-7 TRBV12-1 - TGTGCCAGCAGCTCCAGCAGAGGGATCGACGAGCAGTACTTC CASSSSRGIDEQYF
- TRBJ2-7 TRBV5-6 - TGTGCCAGCAGCTTGGGCGGAAGCGGCGAGCAGTACTTC CASSLGGSGEQYF
- TRBJ2-7 TRBV7-9 TRBD2 TGTGCCAGCAGAAGCGGGAGTGGGAACGAGCAGTACTTC CASRSGSGNEQYF
- TRBJ1-1 TRBV9 - TGTGCCAGCAGCGTAGTAGGGAATCGGAACACTGAAGCTTTCTTT CASSVVGNRNTEAFF
- TRBJ1-1 TRBV28 - TGTGCCAGCAGTTTTACCCCCCAGAACACTGAAGCTTTCTTT CASSFTPQNTEAFF
- TRBJ1-1 TRBV6-5 - TGTGCCAGCAGAGGAGAGAACCTCGAAGCTTTCTTT CASRGENLEAFF
- TRBJ1-1 TRBV30 - TGTGCCTGGAGTGTTCACCTCGGCCAAGGGGCTTTCTTT CAWSVHLGQGAFF
- TRBJ2-1 TRBV7-9 - TGTGCCAGCATTTTCGGGCCTAGCGACTACAATGAGCAGTTCTTC CASIFGPSDYNEQFF
few TRBJ1-5 TRBV2 - TGTGCCAGCAGTCAGGGTGCCCAGCCCCAGCATTTT CASSQGAQPQHF
- TRBJ1-2 TRBV7-3 TRBD1 TGTGCCAGCAGCTTAGGACAGGGCTATGGCTACACCTTC CASSLGQGYGYTF
- TRBJ1-5 TRBV6-1 - TGTGCCAGCAGTCCCGGGGCAGGGCATAATCAGCCCCAGCATTTT CASSPGAGHNQPQHF
- TRBJ2-3 TRBV28 TRBD2 TGTGCCAGCAGTGACGGGGGAGGGGCGACAGATACGCAGTATTTT CASSDGGGATDTQYF
- TRBJ1-5 TRBV11-2 - TGTGCCAGCAGCTTAGGGAGGGGTGGACAGCCCCAGCATTTT CASSLGRGGQPQHF
once TRBJ1-6 TRBV14 - TGTGCCAGCAGCCAAGGATTCTATAATTCACCCCTCCACTTT CASSQGFYNSPLHF
- TRBJ2-2 TRBV18 TRBD2 TGTGCCAGCTCACCCGCGGGAGGGAACACCGGGGAGCTGTTTTTT CASSPAGGNTGELFF
- TRBJ1-1 TRBV30 - TGTGCCTGGAGGCGGGGGGCGACTGAAGCTTTCTTT CAWRRGATEAFF
- TRBJ2-7 TRBV28 - TGTGCCAGCATAGGAAGGTCGGACGAGCAGTACTTC CASIGRSDEQYF
- TRBJ2-7 TRBV30 - TGTGCCTGGAGTGCGGGATTCGAGCAGTACTTC CAWSAGFEQYF
- TRBJ1-1 TRBV29-1 - TGCAGCGTAGGGGTTATGAACACTGAAGCTTTCTTT CSVGVMNTEAFF
- TRBJ2-3 TRBV7-8 TRBD1 TGTGCCAGCAGCTTCCAGGGGGCGCGAAGCACAGATACGCAGTATTTT CASSFQGARSTDTQYF
once TRBJ2-7 TRBV19 - TGTGCCAGTAGCCTGGACAGCTCCTACGAGCAGTACTTC CASSLDSSYEQYF
- TRBJ1-2 TRBV29-1 TRBD1 TGCAGCGTGAGGACAGGTTTAAACTATGGCTACACCTTC CSVRTGLNYGYTF
- TRBJ2-3 TRBV7-7 TRBD1 TGTGCTAGCAGCCTGGGGACAGGGGGCTTCCTAGATACGCAGTATTTT CASSLGTGGFLDTQYF
- TRBJ2-3 TRBV5-4 - TGTGCCAGCAGCCGAATATCCGGGTCCCACACAGATACGCAGTATTTT CASSRISGSHTDTQYF
- TRBJ1-4 TRBV5-4 - TGTGCCAGCAGCTTTTTGCAGGGAGATGAAAAACTGTTTTTT CASSFLQGDEKLFF
- TRBJ2-5 TRBV15 TRBD2 TGTGCCACCAGCGACCGACTAGCGGGGCAAGAGACCCAGTACTTC CATSDRLAGQETQYF
- TRBJ1-3 TRBV19 - TGTGCCAGTAGCAGGGGCTACTACTCTGGAAACACCATATATTTT CASSRGYYSGNTIYF
- TRBJ1-5 TRBV28 - TGTGCCAGCAGTTTACCCGTAGACAGCAATCAGCCCCAGCATTTT CASSLPVDSNQPQHF
once TRBJ2-5 TRBV5-1 - TGCGCCAGCAGCCCAGGGACGGTCCAAGAGACCCAGTACTTC CASSPGTVQETQYF